This T cell receptor (beta chain) stems from a study of cytomegalovirus exposure and HLA in healthy donors. Background on the study: Among 150 million to 200 million T cells, an earlier analysis found roughly 100 million unique TCR beta sequences. HLA-typed donors contributed some 83 million unique TCRs, which were held in an early data release.

The CDR3 contains 15 residues. Per germline, CDR1 SEHNR and CDR2 FQNEAQ (reference sequence). Primers for the PCR totalled 60 Vbeta and 13 Jbeta. In the source study's methods: Later analysis identified roughly 82 million unique TCR beta chains, 8.5 million to 13 million shared. Data came from immunoSEQ multiplex PCR; TCRdb stores just in-frame clones and leaves some out. V and J calls and clone size are given by that table; D and trimming were obtained from the DNA. The sample includes 110,000 to 150,000 clones, roughly 77% seen only once; the top ten take approximately 3%. This clone came up a few times. Its specificity is unknown. Sequence at one end of the junction differs from germline and may be a read error. Study results and limitations: Later, TCR association rates were found to vary by HLA locus, highest for DRB1 and lowest for HLA-C.

This TCR was recovered from a female donor in good health and CMV-seronegative. The sequenced sample was PBMCs. The gene calls are TRBV7-9 and TRBJ2-7, with D perhaps TRBD1 (6 bases). For the CDR3, the DNA is TGTTCCAGCAGTAAGACTGGACAGACCCCCTACGAGCAGTACTTC. This sequence encodes CSSSKTGQTPYEQYF.